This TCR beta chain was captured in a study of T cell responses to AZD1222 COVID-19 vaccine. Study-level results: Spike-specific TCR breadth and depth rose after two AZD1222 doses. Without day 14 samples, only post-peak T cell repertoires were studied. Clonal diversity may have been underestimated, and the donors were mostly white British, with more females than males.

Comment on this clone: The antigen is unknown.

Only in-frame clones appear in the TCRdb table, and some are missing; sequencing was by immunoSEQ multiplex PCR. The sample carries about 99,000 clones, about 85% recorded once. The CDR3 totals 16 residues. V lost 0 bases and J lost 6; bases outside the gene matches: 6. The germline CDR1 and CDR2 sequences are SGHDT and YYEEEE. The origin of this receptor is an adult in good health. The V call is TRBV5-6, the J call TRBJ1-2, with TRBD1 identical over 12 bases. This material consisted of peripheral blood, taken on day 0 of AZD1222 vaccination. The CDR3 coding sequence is TGTGCCAGCAGCTTGGTGGGGACAGGGGGCCTCAATGGCTACACCTTC. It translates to CASSLVGTGGLNGYTF.